A few counts support the clone carrying this T cell receptor beta chain. Its antigen remains unidentified. The data were taken from a study of T-cell memory formation after mild COVID-19. Deletions cut 4 bases from V and 13 bases from J, with 17 bases between. Looked up from germline, CDR1 is SEHNR and CDR2 is FQNEAQ (reference sequence). The CDR3 is made up of 13 amino acids. TCRdb recomputed calls from the 5' RACE reads with MiXCR, one row per CDR3 protein. This sample has nearly 200,000 distinct CDR3 sequences, with around 19% found just once. Study observations and caveats: Clones contracting day 15 to 85 were balanced CD4/CD8; later expanders leaned CD4+.

Sequencing used PBMCs or a T cell subset sorted from them (not recorded which). This sequence originates from an adult woman who had mild COVID-19 (a few samples of this study predate the infection). Cell type and time point are not known. V usage is TRBV7-9 and J usage is TRBJ2-4; D possibly corresponds to TRBD1 (6 bases). This chain's CDR3 is CASSSSGTTPQYF. DNA of the CDR3: TGTGCCAGCAGCTCCTCCGGGACAACCCCCCAGTACTTC.